Here is one T cell receptor (beta chain) with its context. TCRdb's table, derived via immunoSEQ multiplex PCR, lists solely in-frame clones and lacks some. The table includes tens of thousands of clones, just over 90% detected once. The data were taken from a study of T cell changes during pregnancy in multiple sclerosis. CDR1 is SGHRS and CDR2 is YFSETQ in the germline V gene. This CDR3 spans 14 amino acids. V lost 0 bases and J 6 bases, leaving 13 bases between the germline ends. This receptor was taken from a female donor with multiple sclerosis, enrolled in a pregnancy study. This sample comprised CD4+ T cells from peripheral blood mononuclear cells, obtained after pregnancy. The chain recombines TRBV5-1 with TRBJ2-7; D gene unclear. CDR3 protein: CASSLALEKPEQYF. CDR3 in DNA: TGCGCCAGCAGCTTGGCCCTAGAGAAACCCGAGCAGTACTTC.